A single sample is the source of the 10 T cell receptor beta chains below, sequenced in a study of cytomegalovirus exposure and HLA in healthy donors (dated by TCRdb to the late 2010s). Receptor amplification or capture employed the immunoSEQ multiplex PCR assay. The table was pulled from immuneACCESS by TCRdb, which kept in-frame rearrangements only. Such tables lose some clones; where checked, under half of the loss comes from unresolved V genes, and the rest has no known cause. The sample table shows 250,000 to 350,000 clones, and around 86% are seen once. The top ten clonotypes cover about 0.91% of the sample. Source material: PBMCs. The receptors shown here come from a woman between 18 and 30 years old in good health and CMV-seronegative.

The rearrangement links TRBV5-6 to TRBJ2-7; maybe TRBD2 (6 bases). V gave up 2 bases and J gave up 4 bases, with 10 bases separating them. Germline V CDR1 and CDR2: SGHDT, YYEEEE. This CDR3 has 13 amino acids. The CDR3 DNA follows: TGTGCCAGCAGCTTCCCAAGCGGGTACGAGCAGTACTTC. Its translation: CASSFPSGYEQYF.

The chain carries TRBV14 and TRBJ2-7; TRBD2 matches 7 bases. The V gene end was trimmed by 1 base and the J gene end by 4 bases; junction bases not matched to a gene: 10. CDR1 is SGHDN and CDR2 is FVKESK in the germline V gene. The CDR3 has 16 amino acids. The CDR3 coding sequence is TGTGCCAGCAGCCAAGGTCGCGCTAGCGGTTTGTACGAGCAGTACTTC. This codes for CASSQGRASGLYEQYF.

This clone has only a few counts. V is TRBV9 and J is TRBJ2-1; 8 bases line up with TRBD2. With 0 bases clipped from V and 8 bases from J, the junction kept 1 base outside the gene matches. This CDR3 comprises 13 residues. The germline V gene encodes CDR1 SGDLS and CDR2 YYNGEE. Here the CDR3 DNA reads TGTGCCAGCAGCGTAGGAGCGGGGGATGAGCAGTTCTTC. It is translated as CASSVGAGDEQFF.

V usage is TRBV7-9 and J usage is TRBJ2-1, with D perhaps matching TRBD2 (5 bases). Looked up from germline, CDR1 is SEHNR and CDR2 is FQNEAQ (reference sequence). This CDR3 is 14 amino acids long. The V end was cut by 2 bases, the J end by 9 bases, with 14 bases between. As DNA, the CDR3 is TGTGCCAGCAGCTTATGGACCGGAGAGGGTGAGCAGTTCTTC. This encodes CASSLWTGEGEQFF.

The chain joins TRBV27 to TRBJ2-7; 9 bases map to TRBD2. There are 14 residues in the CDR3. The germline V gene encodes CDR1 MNHEY and CDR2 SMNVEV (reference sequence). J lost 3 bases, V lost 4 bases, and 4 bases had no gene match. This chain's CDR3 is CASSYGLANYEQYF. The CDR3 coding sequence is TGTGCCAGCAGTTATGGACTAGCGAACTACGAGCAGTACTTC.

The CDR3 reads CASSESRQESNQPQHF. CDR3 sequence (DNA): TGCGCCAGCAGTGAGTCGCGACAGGAATCAAATCAGCCCCAGCATTTT. V gene TRBV10-2 combines with J gene TRBJ1-5, with a weak D call TRBD1 (6 bases). The length of the CDR3 is 16 residues. Germline loops: CDR1 WSHSY, CDR2 SAAADI. Trimming left V 0 bases short and J 4 bases short, with 13 bases between.

This chain uses TRBV28 with TRBJ2-5; D possibly corresponds to TRBD2 (6 bases). This CDR3 has 14 residues. Trimming cost V 5 bases and J 5 bases, with 15 bases left between them. CDR1 is MDHEN, CDR2 SYDVKM, per germline. CDR3 sequence: CASSRASRGETQYF. The CDR3 nucleotides read TGTGCCAGCAGTAGGGCTAGTCGGGGGGAGACCCAGTACTTC.

This CDR3 is CASSPGRDDQDETQYF. CDR3 bases: TGCGCCAGCAGCCCCGGGCGGGACGATCAAGACGAGACCCAGTACTTC. V is TRBV4-1 and J is TRBJ2-5; D is perhaps TRBD2 (6 bases). This CDR3 has 16 residues. Germline V gene data show CDR1 as MGHRA and CDR2 as YSYEKL. V was pared by 4 bases and J by 5 bases, with 20 bases between.

This clone was detected only a few times. This chain uses TRBV11-3 with TRBJ2-3; TRBD2 matches 8 bases. Germline CDR1 SGHNT, CDR2 YENEEA. The CDR3 consists of 14 residues. J gave up 5 bases and V 1 base, and 2 bases lay outside the gene matches. The CDR3 coding sequence is TGTGCCAGCAGCTTAGGCCTAGCGGGAGATACGCAGTATTTT. The encoded protein is CASSLGLAGDTQYF.

V gene TRBV4-3 combines with J gene TRBJ2-2; the match to TRBD2 covers 8 bases. V lost 0 bases to trimming and J lost 7 bases; unmatched junction nucleotides: 7. The CDR3 spans 16 residues. Germline CDR1 reads LGHNA; CDR2 reads YSLEER. CDR3 region: CASSQDRSGRSGELFF. The DNA for the CDR3 is TGCGCCAGCAGCCAAGATAGAAGCGGGAGAAGCGGGGAGCTGTTTTTT.